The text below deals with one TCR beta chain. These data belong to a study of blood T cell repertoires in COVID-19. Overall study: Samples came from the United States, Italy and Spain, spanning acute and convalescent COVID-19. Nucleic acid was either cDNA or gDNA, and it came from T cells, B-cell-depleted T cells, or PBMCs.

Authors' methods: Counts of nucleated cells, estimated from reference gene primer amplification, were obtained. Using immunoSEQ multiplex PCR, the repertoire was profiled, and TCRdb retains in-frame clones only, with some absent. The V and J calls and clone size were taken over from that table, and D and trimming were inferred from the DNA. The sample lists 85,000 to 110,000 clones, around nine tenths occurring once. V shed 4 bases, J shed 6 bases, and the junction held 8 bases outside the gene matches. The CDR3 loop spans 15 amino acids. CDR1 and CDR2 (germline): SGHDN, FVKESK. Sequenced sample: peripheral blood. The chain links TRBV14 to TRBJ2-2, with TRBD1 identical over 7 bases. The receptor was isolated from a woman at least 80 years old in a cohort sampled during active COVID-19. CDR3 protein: CASSRTTGFPGELFF. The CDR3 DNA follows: TGTGCCAGCAGCCGGACGACAGGGTTCCCCGGGGAGCTGTTTTTT.